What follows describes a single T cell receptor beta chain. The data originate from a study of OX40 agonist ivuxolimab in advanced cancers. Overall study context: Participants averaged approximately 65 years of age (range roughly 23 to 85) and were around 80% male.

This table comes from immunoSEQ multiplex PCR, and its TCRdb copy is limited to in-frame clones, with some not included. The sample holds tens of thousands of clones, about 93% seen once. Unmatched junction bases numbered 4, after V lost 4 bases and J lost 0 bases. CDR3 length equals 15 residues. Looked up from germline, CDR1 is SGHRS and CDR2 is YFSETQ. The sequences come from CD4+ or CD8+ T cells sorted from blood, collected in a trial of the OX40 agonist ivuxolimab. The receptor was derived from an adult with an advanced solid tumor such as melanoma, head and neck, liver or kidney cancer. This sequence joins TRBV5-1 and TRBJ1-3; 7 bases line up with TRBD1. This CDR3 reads CASSGGTDSGNTIYF. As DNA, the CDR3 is TGCGCCAGCAGCGGCGGGACAGACTCTGGAAACACCATATATTTT. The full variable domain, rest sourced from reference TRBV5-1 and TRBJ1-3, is KAGVTQTPRYLIKTRGQQVTLSCSPISGHRSVSWYQQTPGQGLQFLFEYFSETQRNKGNFPGRFSGRQFSNSRSEMNVSTLELGDSALYLCASSGGTDSGNTIYFGEGSWLTVV.